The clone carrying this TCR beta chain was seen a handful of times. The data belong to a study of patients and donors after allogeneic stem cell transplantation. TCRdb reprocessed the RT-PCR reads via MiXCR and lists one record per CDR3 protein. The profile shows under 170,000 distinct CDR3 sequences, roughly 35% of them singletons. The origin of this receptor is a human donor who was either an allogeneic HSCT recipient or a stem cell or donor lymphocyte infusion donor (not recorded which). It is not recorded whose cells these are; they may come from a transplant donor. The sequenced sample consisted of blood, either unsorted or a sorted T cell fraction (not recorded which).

The CDR3 sequence: CASSKQGRPTNEKLFF. The DNA for the CDR3 is TGTGCCAGCAGTAAGCAGGGGAGGCCCACTAATGAAAAACTGTTTTTT. This chain links TRBV12-3 or TRBV12-4 with TRBJ1-4; the D gene is possibly TRBD1 (6 bases). The CDR3 has 16 amino acids. V shed 5 bases and J shed 2 bases, with 15 bases lying between them.